What follows are 29 T cell receptor beta chains derived from one specimen sequenced in a study of technical replicates of blood from a few donors. Repertoires were generated with immunoSEQ multiplex PCR, while TCRdb's copy carries only in-frame clones and drops some. The table includes approximately 80,000 clones, 75% to 90% detected once. Source material: T cells isolated from PBMCs. The receptors stem from a human donor in good health.

This rearrangement joins TRBV2 to TRBJ1-5, with TRBD1 matching 8 bases. The CDR3 sequence is 15 residues long. Germline CDR1 SNHLY, CDR2 FYNNEI. V shed 2 bases, J shed 7 bases, and the junction held 7 bases outside the gene matches. In DNA, the CDR3 is TGTGCCAGCAGTGAACTGAGGACAGGGCTACAGCCCCAGCATTTT. Its translation is CASSELRTGLQPQHF.

The V gene is TRBV7-8, the J gene TRBJ2-1; D unclear. The germline V gene has CDR1 SGHVS and CDR2 FQNEAQ. V dropped 0 bases and J dropped 4 bases, with 4 bases sitting between them. The CDR3 is made up of 13 amino acids. The CDR3 sequence: CASSLAYYNEQFF. The DNA for the CDR3 is TGTGCCAGCAGCTTAGCGTATTACAATGAGCAGTTCTTC.

The rearrangement uses TRBV7-3 and TRBJ2-1, with TRBD2 matching over 11 bases. CDR1 is SGHTA, CDR2 FQGTGA, per germline. The CDR3 runs 13 residues. V shed 5 bases and J 10 bases; nucleotides not matched to a gene: 4. The CDR3 reads CASSGIAGGEQFF. The CDR3 DNA is TGTGCCAGCAGCGGAATAGCGGGAGGGGAGCAGTTCTTC.

V and J are TRBV21-1 and TRBJ2-1; TRBD1, the table's D call, was not compared with the DNA. TRBV21-1 is a recognized pseudogene. The CDR3 consists of 16 residues. The CDR3 loop reads CASSKGPRTVYNEQFF. The CDR3 nucleotides read TGTGCCAGCAGCAAAGGCCCCCGGACAGTCTACAATGAGCAGTTCTTC.

On this clone itself: This specimen includes other DNA sequences encoding the same CDR3. The chain combines TRBV5-1 with TRBJ2-1; 13 nucleotides agree with TRBD2. Germline CDR1 is SGHRS and CDR2 is YFSETQ. With V trimmed by 4 bases and J by 1 base, 2 bases remained unmatched. This CDR3 is 16 amino acids long. The CDR3 loop is CASSRTSGSSYNEQFF. In DNA, the CDR3 is TGCGCCAGCAGCAGGACTAGCGGGAGTTCCTACAATGAGCAGTTCTTC.

The table lists this clone with a count of one. The genes are TRBV5-1 and TRBJ2-7; the match to TRBD2 covers 9 bases. Germline V gene lookup returns CDR1 SGHRS and CDR2 YFSETQ. V gave up 0 bases and J gave up 0 bases; unmatched junction bases: 7. CDR3 length: 17 residues. CDR3 loop: CASSLAASGVSSYEQYF. CDR3 nucleotide sequence: TGCGCCAGCAGCTTGGCCGCTAGCGGGGTAAGCTCCTACGAGCAGTACTTC.

The genes are TRBV5-1 and TRBJ2-3; TRBD1 aligns across 7 bases. The V and J ends lost 5 bases and 4 bases, in that order; junction bases with no gene match: 7. This CDR3 is built from 14 residues. CDR1 SGHRS and CDR2 YFSETQ come from the germline V gene. As DNA, the CDR3 is TGCGCCAGCAGTTTAGGACAGGAATCAGATACGCAGTATTTT. It encodes CASSLGQESDTQYF.

The CDR3 loop reads CASSSTMDTEAFF. The CDR3 DNA follows: TGTGCCAGCAGCTCCACAATGGACACTGAAGCTTTCTTT. V and J are TRBV7-2 and TRBJ1-1; D call uncertain. CDR1 and CDR2 from the germline V gene are SGHTA and FQGNSA. The CDR3 has 13 residues. Trimming took off 4 bases at V and 3 bases at J, with 9 bases between the two ends.

CDR3: CATRRDRDTGELFF. DNA for the CDR3: TGTGCCACCAGACGGGACAGGGACACCGGGGAGCTGTTTTTT. The chain has TRBV5-4 and TRBJ2-2; the match to TRBD1 covers 9 bases. This CDR3 is built from 14 residues. J gave up 3 bases and V 9 bases, and 6 bases lay outside the gene matches. The germline CDR1 and CDR2 sequences are SGHNT and YYREEE (reference sequence).

This clone appeared a single time. The chain employs TRBV5-4 and TRBJ2-5; the D gene is possibly TRBD1 (5 bases). The CDR3 sequence is 13 residues long. V was shortened by 5 bases and J by 1 base, with 9 bases between the two germline ends. CDR1 is SGHNT, CDR2 YYREEE, per germline (reference sequence). As DNA, the CDR3 is TGTGCCAGCAGACAAGACAGCCAAGAGACCCAGTACTTC. Its protein product is CASRQDSQETQYF.

The CDR3 here is CASSSYQGQLNTEAFF. The CDR3 coding sequence is TGTGCCAGCAGTTCATATCAGGGACAGTTGAACACTGAAGCTTTCTTT. The rearrangement links TRBV6-6 to TRBJ1-1, with 7 bases aligning to TRBD1. Germline V gene data show CDR1 as MNHNY and CDR2 as SVGAGI (reference sequence). The V and J ends lost 4 bases and 0 bases, in that order; junction bases with no gene match: 8. This CDR3 comprises 16 residues.

The chain combines TRBV30 with TRBJ2-7; D might be TRBD1 (6 bases). This CDR3 is built from 13 residues. CDR1 is GTSNPN, CDR2 SVGIG, per germline (reference sequence). V was trimmed by 3 bases and J by 5 bases, leaving 14 bases between them. CDR3 sequence (DNA): TGTGCCTGGAGGTTCCAGGGGATCCACGAGCAGTACTTC. Amino acid sequence: CAWRFQGIHEQYF.

V is TRBV4-2 and J is TRBJ2-1, with D uncertain. This CDR3 comprises 14 residues. In germline, CDR1 is LGHNA, CDR2 YNFKEQ. Trimming stripped 1 base from V and 4 bases from J, with 8 bases between. The CDR3 sequence is CASSQVFSYNEQFF. The CDR3 region has the DNA TGTGCCAGCAGCCAAGTATTCAGTTACAATGAGCAGTTCTTC.

The chain has TRBV6-5 and TRBJ2-7; D gene uncertain. The CDR3 contains 15 residues. Germline loops: CDR1 MNHEY, CDR2 SVGAGI. Trimming took 3 bases from V and 2 from J, leaving 14 bases between them. In DNA, the CDR3 is TGTGCCAGCAGTTATAGCCATGAGGCCGCCTACGAGCAGTACTTC. It translates to CASSYSHEAAYEQYF.

The V call is TRBV4-2, the J call TRBJ2-1, with 10 bases lining up with TRBD1. After removal of 4 bases from V and 7 bases from J, the junction contained 7 bases not matched to a gene. The CDR3 loop spans 15 amino acids. The germline V gene has CDR1 LGHNA and CDR2 YNFKEQ. CDR3 coding DNA: TGTGCCAGCAGCCTGGGGACAGGGGTTGTGAATGAGCAGTTCTTC. It codes for CASSLGTGVVNEQFF.

V and J are TRBV6-1 and TRBJ2-1; no clear D. Trimming left V 6 bases short and J 7 bases short, with 4 bases between. Germline assignment: CDR1 MNHNS and CDR2 SASEGT. This CDR3 has 10 amino acids. The chain's CDR3 is CASSRNEQFF. The CDR3 DNA follows: TGTGCCAGCAGCCGGAATGAGCAGTTCTTC.

This chain connects TRBV28 to TRBJ2-7, with D perhaps TRBD1 (6 bases). Trimming left V 3 bases short and J 4 bases short, with 7 bases between. The CDR3 covers 12 residues. Germline V lookup: CDR1 MDHEN, CDR2 SYDVKM. CDR3 sequence: CASSLGAYEQYF. The CDR3 DNA is TGTGCCAGCAGTTTGGGGGCGTACGAGCAGTACTTC.

This clone was counted once. The gene calls are TRBV12-5 and TRBJ2-7; 7 positions agree with TRBD1. V dropped 1 base and J dropped 3; count of bases not matched to a gene: 0. The V gene's germline CDR1 is LGHNT and CDR2 FRNRAP. This CDR3 spans 13 amino acids. CDR3 nucleotides: TGTGCTAGTGGTTTGGACAGGGGCTACGAGCAGTACTTC. It encodes CASGLDRGYEQYF.

The V and J genes are TRBV28 and TRBJ2-7, with 7 bases matching TRBD2. Germline-derived CDR1 and CDR2 are MDHEN and SYDVKM. V shed 5 bases, J shed 2 bases, and the junction held 9 bases outside the gene matches. There are 15 residues in the CDR3. CDR3 bases: TGTGCCAGCAGTACGGGACTACGTACTCCCTACGAGCAGTACTTC. Encoded protein: CASSTGLRTPYEQYF. The full variable domain, its missing parts supplied by reference TRBV28 and TRBJ2-7, is DVKVTQSSRYLVKRTGEKVFLECVQDMDHENMFWYRQDPGLGLRLIYFSYDVKMKEKGDIPEGYSVSREKKERFSLILESASTNQTSMYLCASSTGLRTPYEQYFGPGTRLTVT.

This chain joins TRBV7-6 and TRBJ2-1; D possibly corresponds to TRBD1 (6 bases). V was trimmed by 5 bases and J by 7 bases, leaving 15 bases between them. CDR1 SGHVS and CDR2 FNYEAQ come from the germline V gene. This CDR3 is built from 14 residues. CDR3 in DNA: TGTGCCAGCAGCCTAGGACAGAAGCGAAATGAGCAGTTCTTC. As protein: CASSLGQKRNEQFF.

Here the CDR3 reads CASSLLAEVYEQYF. The CDR3 coding sequence is TGTGCCAGCAGCCTACTAGCGGAAGTCTACGAGCAGTACTTC. The rearrangement links TRBV7-9 to TRBJ2-7; 8 nucleotides match TRBD2. The V gene's germline CDR1 is SEHNR and CDR2 FQNEAQ (reference sequence). Trimming cost V 5 bases and J 3 bases; bases outside gene matches: 6. The length of the CDR3 is 14 residues.

The rearrangement uses TRBV4-1 and TRBJ2-7; a weak D match, TRBD1 (6 bases). The CDR3 length is 14 residues. Trimming shortened V by 0 bases and J by 3 bases, and 9 bases separated the two germline ends. Germline values: CDR1 MGHRA, CDR2 YSYEKL. The CDR3 spells CASSQDEQGYEQYF. In nucleotides, the CDR3 is TGCGCCAGCAGCCAAGATGAACAGGGCTACGAGCAGTACTTC.

This rearrangement joins TRBV4-1 to TRBJ2-7; 9 bases are a match to TRBD2. With V trimmed by 4 bases and J by 4 bases, 14 bases remained unmatched. This CDR3 is 17 amino acids long. Per the germline V gene, CDR1 is MGHRA and CDR2 is YSYEKL. This CDR3 is CASSPNPASGMSYEQYF. The CDR3 region has the DNA TGCGCCAGCAGCCCTAACCCGGCTAGCGGGATGTCGTACGAGCAGTACTTC.

This clone occurred once. This chain links TRBV9 with TRBJ2-7; 10 nucleotides agree with TRBD1. There are 14 residues in the CDR3. V was pared by 3 bases and J by 5 bases, with 5 bases of the junction left unmatched. Per the germline V gene, CDR1 is SGDLS and CDR2 is YYNGEE. The CDR3 is CASSAGTGANEQYF. CDR3 bases: TGTGCCAGCAGCGCCGGGACAGGGGCCAACGAGCAGTACTTC.

This clone was recorded once. The chain has TRBV10-3 and TRBJ1-4; no firm D call. V lost 2 bases to trimming and J lost 7 bases, with 11 bases between them. CDR1 is ENHRY, CDR2 SYGVKD, per germline. CDR3 size: 14 residues. DNA for the CDR3: TGTGCCATCAGTGAGGGGGTAGAGGGTGAAAAACTGTTTTTT. Protein product: CAISEGVEGEKLFF.

V is TRBV27 and J is TRBJ2-7; 11 positions agree with TRBD2. The J segment lost 2 bases and the V segment lost 2 bases, leaving 8 bases of the junction unmatched. Germline V gives CDR1 MNHEY, CDR2 SMNVEV (reference sequence). The CDR3 spans 17 residues. The CDR3 nucleotides read TGTGCCAGCAGTTTAATCTTAGCGGGAGGGCCCACCTACGAGCAGTACTTC. Protein sequence: CASSLILAGGPTYEQYF.

The genes are TRBV27 and TRBJ1-2, with D perhaps TRBD1 (5 bases). Germline CDR1 and CDR2: MNHEY and SMNVEV (reference sequence). The ends were cut back, 3 bases at V and 7 bases at J, with 12 bases in the middle. CDR3 length: 13 amino acids. The CDR3 reads CASSFGGASGYTF. CDR3 nucleotide sequence: TGTGCCAGCAGTTTTGGCGGGGCCTCTGGCTACACCTTC.

This chain connects TRBV5-1 to TRBJ2-1; the match to TRBD2 covers 15 bases. Trimming took 3 bases from V and 6 from J; bases not matched to a gene: 4. CDR1 and CDR2 from the germline V gene are SGHRS and YFSETQ. The CDR3 covers 16 residues. The CDR3 sequence is CASSWTSGRATNEQFF. Written as DNA, the CDR3 is TGCGCCAGCAGCTGGACTAGCGGGAGGGCAACCAATGAGCAGTTCTTC.

The sample holds a few counts of this clone. This same CDR3 is encoded by further DNA sequences in the sample. This rearrangement joins TRBV5-1 to TRBJ2-2; the match to TRBD2 covers 7 bases. There are 13 residues in the CDR3. V lost 5 bases to trimming and J lost 3 bases; unmatched junction nucleotides: 1. Germline CDR1 and CDR2: SGHRS and YFSETQ. In DNA, the CDR3 is TGCGCCAGCAGTCGGGGGGACACCGGGGAGCTGTTTTTT. Protein: CASSRGDTGELFF.